This T cell receptor beta chain was sequenced in a study of radiation and T cells in renal cell carcinoma. The CDR3 totals 13 residues. Germline V lookup: CDR1 LNHDA, CDR2 SQIVND (reference sequence). The ends were cut back, 6 bases at V and 4 bases at J, with 12 bases in the middle. Time point in this sample: blood 2 weeks post-SBRT. The sample's treatment: 15 Gy SBRT to primary tumor, nephrectomy 4 weeks later. After SBRT, blood was collected at 2 and 4 weeks, plus baseline. Measured with immunoSEQ multiplex PCR; TCRdb has only the in-frame clones, and not every one. The sample has about 150,000 clones, about nine tenths seen once.

The source was blood, collected from a patient whose treatment included radiotherapy and nephrectomy. The sequence came from a woman in her forties or fifties with renal cell carcinoma. This sequence joins TRBV19 and TRBJ2-5; D perhaps matches TRBD1 (5 bases). CDR3 amino acids: CASRSQGVETQYF. For the CDR3, the DNA is TGTGCCAGTAGATCCCAAGGGGTAGAGACCCAGTACTTC.